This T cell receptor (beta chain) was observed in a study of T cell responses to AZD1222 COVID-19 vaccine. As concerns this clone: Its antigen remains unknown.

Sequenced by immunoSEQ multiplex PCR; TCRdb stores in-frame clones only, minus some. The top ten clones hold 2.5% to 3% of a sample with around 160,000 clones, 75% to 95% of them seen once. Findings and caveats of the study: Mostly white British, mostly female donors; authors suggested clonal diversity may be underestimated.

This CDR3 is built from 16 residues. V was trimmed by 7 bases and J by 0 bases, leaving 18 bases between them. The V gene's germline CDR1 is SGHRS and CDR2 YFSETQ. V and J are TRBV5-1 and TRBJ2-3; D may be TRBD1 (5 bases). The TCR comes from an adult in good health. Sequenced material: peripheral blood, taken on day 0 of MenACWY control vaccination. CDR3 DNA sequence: TGCGCCAGCGCCCCTTTCCCAGGGTATAGCACAGATACGCAGTATTTT. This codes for CASAPFPGYSTDTQYF.